This entry lists 22 T cell receptor beta chains sequenced from one sample in a study of blood T cell repertoires in COVID-19. Clones were sequenced by immunoSEQ multiplex PCR, and TCRdb holds only the in-frame ones, with some missing. The table has about 66,000 clones, just under 80% seen once. The sample comprised peripheral blood. The origin of the receptors is a human donor in a cohort sampled during active COVID-19.

The rearrangement uses TRBV4-3 and TRBJ2-2; the match to TRBD2 covers 7 bases. The V segment lost 0 bases and the J segment 6 bases; nucleotides outside the gene matches: 4. The germline gives CDR1 LGHNA, CDR2 YSLEER. The CDR3 runs to 15 residues. The CDR3, as DNA: TGCGCCAGCAGCCAAGATGCGGGAGACCCCGGGGAGCTGTTTTTT. Translating gives CASSQDAGDPGELFF.

The gene calls are TRBV28 and TRBJ2-1; D is perhaps TRBD2 (6 bases). Trimming stripped 4 bases from V and 2 bases from J, with 12 bases between. Germline lookup yields CDR1 MDHEN and CDR2 SYDVKM. CDR3 length equals 15 residues. The CDR3 DNA follows: TGTGCCAGCAGTTGGAGGGACGGCCCCTACAATGAGCAGTTCTTC. Translating gives CASSWRDGPYNEQFF.

The genes are TRBV19 and TRBJ1-2, with D possibly being TRBD1 (6 bases). The CDR3 is made up of 14 amino acids. The ends were cut back, 3 bases at V and 4 bases at J, with 12 bases in the middle. The germline V gene encodes CDR1 LNHDA and CDR2 SQIVND (reference sequence). The CDR3 DNA follows: TGTGCCAGTAGTATCAGGGGCGGCCCCTATGGCTACACCTTC. Translating it yields CASSIRGGPYGYTF.

The J gene is TRBJ2-1, the V gene TRBV11-2, with 7 nucleotides matching TRBD2. With V trimmed by 4 bases and J by 8 bases, 14 bases remained unmatched. CDR3 length: 16 residues. CDR1 is SGHAT, CDR2 FQNNGV, per germline. The CDR3 nucleotides are TGTGCCAGCAGCTCTCCCCGGGGGAGGGCTTTGCATGAGCAGTTCTTC. It codes for CASSSPRGRALHEQFF.

This chain uses TRBV7-9 with TRBJ1-1, with D possibly TRBD1 on 5 matching bases. CDR1 SEHNR and CDR2 FQNEAQ come from the germline V gene (reference sequence). V gave up 1 base and J gave up 7 bases, with 10 bases separating them. There are 13 residues in the CDR3. The CDR3 here is CASSLGGAIEAFF. CDR3 nucleotides: TGTGCCAGCAGCTTAGGTGGGGCAATTGAAGCTTTCTTT.

This sequence joins TRBV11-2 and TRBJ1-1; weak D call: TRBD1 (5 bases). V lost 5 bases to trimming and J lost 1 base, with 17 bases between them. The CDR3 contains 16 residues. The germline gives CDR1 SGHAT, CDR2 FQNNGV. The CDR3 DNA reads as TGTGCCAGCAGCCTGAGAGCGGGACGGTCGAACACTGAAGCTTTCTTT. This translates into CASSLRAGRSNTEAFF.

The CDR3 DNA follows: TGTGCCAGCTCACGGACAGGGGACGAGCAGTACTTC. Protein: CASSRTGDEQYF. The rearrangement links TRBV18 to TRBJ2-7; 9 positions agree with TRBD1. Germline V gives CDR1 KGHSH, CDR2 LQKENI. The V segment lost 4 bases and the J segment 5 bases; nucleotides outside the gene matches: 0. This CDR3 spans 12 amino acids. The full variable domain, in which reference TRBV18 and TRBJ2-7 provide the parts outside the CDR3, is NAGVMQNPRHLVRRRGQEARLRCSPMKGHSHVYWYRQLPEEGLKFMVYLQKENIIDESGMPKERFSAEFPKEGPSILRIQQVVRGDSAAYFCASSRTGDEQYFGPGTRLTVT.

V gene TRBV30 combines with J gene TRBJ2-7; 10 bases align to TRBD1. Germline CDR1 GTSNPN, CDR2 SVGIG (reference sequence). J lost 5 bases, V lost 5 bases, and 9 bases had no gene match. CDR3 length: 14 residues. CDR3 sequence reads: CAWRPGQGRHEQYF. The CDR3 nucleotides read TGTGCCTGGCGGCCGGGACAGGGGCGACACGAGCAGTACTTC.

CDR3 nucleotides: TGTGCCAGCAGGGACAGGGGGCGCGGTGAAAAACTGTTTTTT. It specifies CASRDRGRGEKLFF. The chain links TRBV28 to TRBJ1-4; 11 bases align to TRBD1. With 6 bases clipped from V and 7 bases from J, the junction kept 4 bases outside the gene matches. Germline values: CDR1 MDHEN, CDR2 SYDVKM. This CDR3 is 14 amino acids long.

V is TRBV20-1 and J is TRBJ2-1; D unclear. Trimming removed 5 bases at V and 5 bases at J, with 4 bases between. Germline CDR1 is DFQATT and CDR2 is SNEGSKA (reference sequence). The CDR3 has 10 amino acids. CDR3: CSASDNEQFF. CDR3 nucleotide sequence: TGCAGTGCTTCGGACAATGAGCAGTTCTTC.

The chain uses TRBV3-1 (or the pseudogene TRBV3-2) and TRBJ2-5; no clear D gene. The germline gives CDR1 LGHDT, CDR2 YNNKEL (reference sequence). The CDR3 runs to 12 residues. V was trimmed by 9 bases and J by 5 bases, leaving 13 bases between them. The CDR3 DNA follows: TGTGCCAGTTCCTTACTAAGGGAGACCCAGTACTTC. Encoded protein: CASSLLRETQYF.

The V and J genes are TRBV28 and TRBJ2-2; D might be TRBD1 (6 bases). CDR1 is MDHEN and CDR2 is SYDVKM in the germline V gene. With 5 bases removed from V and 0 bases from J, the gap between germline ends came to 13 bases. The CDR3 is 16 amino acids. The CDR3 sequence is CASSVGPGANTGELFF. Here the CDR3 DNA reads TGTGCCAGCAGTGTTGGGCCAGGGGCGAACACCGGGGAGCTGTTTTTT.

The gene calls are TRBV10-3 and TRBJ2-2, with 16 bases fitting TRBD2. Germline CDR1 ENHRY, CDR2 SYGVKD. The CDR3 totals 17 residues. The V gene end was trimmed by 6 bases and the J gene end by 4 bases; junction bases not matched to a gene: 5. This CDR3 is CAIRGTSGRGSTGELFF. The CDR3 DNA sequence: TGTGCCATCAGAGGGACTAGCGGGAGGGGGTCCACCGGGGAGCTGTTTTTT.

This chain links TRBV5-4 with TRBJ2-7; 8 bases line up with TRBD1. This CDR3 spans 13 amino acids. Germline V gene sequence: CDR1 SGHNT, CDR2 YYREEE (reference sequence). Germline trimming cut 4 bases from V and 7 bases from J; bases unmatched to any gene: 7. The CDR3 loop is CASSVTGGREQYF. CDR3 DNA: TGTGCCAGCAGCGTAACAGGGGGGAGGGAGCAGTACTTC.

The gene calls are TRBV11-2 and TRBJ1-2, with 10 nucleotides matching TRBD1. This CDR3 is built from 14 residues. V shed 4 bases and J 8 bases; nucleotides not matched to a gene: 7. Germline-derived CDR1 and CDR2 are SGHAT and FQNNGV. CDR3 bases: TGTGCCAGCAGCTGGTCCCGGGACAGGGGAGGCTACACCTTC. It yields the protein CASSWSRDRGGYTF.

The chain couples TRBV9 to TRBJ2-7; 7 nucleotides line up with TRBD1. Germline V gene sequence: CDR1 SGDLS, CDR2 YYNGEE. Unmatched junction bases numbered 17, after V lost 3 bases and J lost 2 bases. The CDR3 is 18 amino acids. For the CDR3, the DNA is TGTGCCAGCAGCGCCTCTTCCGAACCGGGACAGCCAACCTACGAGCAGTACTTC. Its translation: CASSASSEPGQPTYEQYF.

The gene calls are TRBV4-1 and TRBJ1-1; D uncertain. The germline V gene has CDR1 MGHRA and CDR2 YSYEKL. Trimming removed 4 bases from V and 2 bases from J, with 8 bases in between. The CDR3 runs 13 residues. The CDR3 DNA follows: TGCGCCAGCAGCCTAAGGACTAACACTGAAGCTTTCTTT. It yields the protein CASSLRTNTEAFF.

This sequence joins TRBV6-5 and TRBJ2-7; perhaps TRBD1 as D (6 bases). Deletions cut 4 bases from V and 3 bases from J, with 7 bases between. The CDR3 sequence is 12 residues long. From germline, CDR1 is MNHEY and CDR2 SVGAGI. CDR3 sequence reads: CASSFRGYEQYF. The CDR3 nucleotides read TGTGCCAGCAGTTTCAGGGGCTACGAGCAGTACTTC.

This clone was seen only a few times. The rearrangement joins TRBV2 to TRBJ2-7; TRBD1 agrees at 8 bases. With 6 bases clipped from V and 2 bases from J, the junction kept 6 bases outside the gene matches. Germline loops: CDR1 SNHLY, CDR2 FYNNEI. The CDR3 is 14 residues long. The CDR3 DNA reads as TGTGCCAGCAGCTCCGGACAGGGCCCCTACGAGCAGTACTTC. Translation: CASSSGQGPYEQYF.

The CDR3 sequence is CASRSGRVAGEQYF. DNA of the CDR3: TGTGCCAGCAGGAGCGGGAGGGTTGCGGGGGAGCAGTACTTC. The chain has TRBV6-6 and TRBJ2-7, with 10 bases fitting TRBD2. Germline V gene sequence: CDR1 MNHNY, CDR2 SVGAGI (reference sequence). This CDR3 spans 14 amino acids. V lost 6 bases and J lost 7; bases outside the gene matches: 9.

V usage is TRBV5-6 and J usage is TRBJ2-6; no clear D gene. The CDR3 is 15 amino acids. Trimming left V 6 bases short and J 0 bases short, with 10 bases between. The germline V gene has CDR1 SGHDT and CDR2 YYEEEE. Here the CDR3 reads CASNQRDSGANVLTF. The CDR3 DNA reads TGTGCCAGCAACCAACGCGACTCTGGGGCCAACGTCCTGACTTTC.

This clone has just one count. The chain combines TRBV4-3 with TRBJ1-2; D possibly corresponds to TRBD1 (5 bases). The germline CDR1 and CDR2 sequences are LGHNA and YSLEER. V was shortened by 0 bases and J by 6 bases, with 14 bases between the two germline ends. The CDR3 runs 15 residues. The CDR3 here is CASSQDNRPSDGYTF. CDR3 nucleotide sequence: TGCGCCAGCAGCCAAGATAACAGGCCGTCTGATGGCTACACCTTC.